The 3 T cell receptor beta chains below come from one sample, sequenced in a study of blood T cell repertoires in COVID-19. TCRdb keeps only in-frame clones here, not all; method: immunoSEQ multiplex PCR. The sample includes 250,000 to 400,000 clones, roughly 90% of them seen just once. The source material was peripheral blood. The receptor set was obtained from a woman under 40 with COVID-19, enrolled during active disease.

The chain recombines TRBV19 with TRBJ1-6, with a weak D call TRBD1 (5 bases). Germline assignment: CDR1 LNHDA and CDR2 SQIVND (reference sequence). V was shortened by 3 bases and J by 8 bases, with 8 bases between the two germline ends. This CDR3 region has 13 residues. The CDR3 DNA reads TGTGCCAGTAGTATTCCAGGGTATTCACCCCTCCACTTT. Translated, it gives CASSIPGYSPLHF.

V gene TRBV5-1 combines with J gene TRBJ2-3, with 11 bases identical to TRBD2. CDR1 SGHRS and CDR2 YFSETQ come from the germline V gene. This CDR3 spans 16 amino acids. V lost 3 bases to trimming and J lost 6 bases; unmatched junction nucleotides: 9. The DNA of the CDR3 is TGCGCCAGCAGCTCTAGCGGGAGGCCCTCCATGGATACGCAGTATTTT. This encodes CASSSSGRPSMDTQYF.

The chain uses TRBV13 and TRBJ2-1; 7 nucleotides line up with TRBD1. The V gene end was trimmed by 4 bases and the J gene end by 0 bases; junction bases not matched to a gene: 3. Germline CDR1 reads PRHDT; CDR2 reads FYEKMQ (reference sequence). This CDR3 contains 15 residues. This chain's CDR3 is CASSSTGLSYNEQFF. CDR3 bases: TGTGCCAGCAGCTCGACAGGGCTCTCCTACAATGAGCAGTTCTTC.